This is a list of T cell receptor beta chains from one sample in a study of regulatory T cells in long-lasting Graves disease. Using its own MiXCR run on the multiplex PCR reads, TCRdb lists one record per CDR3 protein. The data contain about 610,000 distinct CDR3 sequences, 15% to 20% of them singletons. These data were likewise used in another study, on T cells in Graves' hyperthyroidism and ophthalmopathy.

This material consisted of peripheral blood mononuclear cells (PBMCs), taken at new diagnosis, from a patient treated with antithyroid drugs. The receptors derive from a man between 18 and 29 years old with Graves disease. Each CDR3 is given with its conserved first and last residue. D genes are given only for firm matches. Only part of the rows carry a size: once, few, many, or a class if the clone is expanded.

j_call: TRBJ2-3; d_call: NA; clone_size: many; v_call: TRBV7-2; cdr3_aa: CASSSDRVPATDTQYF; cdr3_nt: TGTGCCAGCAGCTCCGACCGGGTCCCAGCCACAGATACGCAGTATTTT
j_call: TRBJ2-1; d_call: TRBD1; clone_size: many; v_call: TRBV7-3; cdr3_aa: CASSLRTGVGYNEQFF; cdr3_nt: TGTGCCAGCAGCCTTCGGACAGGGGTAGGCTACAATGAGCAGTTCTTC
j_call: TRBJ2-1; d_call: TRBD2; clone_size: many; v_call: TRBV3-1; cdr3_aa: CASSNSPGLAGESEQFF; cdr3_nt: TGTGCCAGCAGCAACTCACCGGGACTAGCGGGAGAAAGTGAGCAGTTCTTC
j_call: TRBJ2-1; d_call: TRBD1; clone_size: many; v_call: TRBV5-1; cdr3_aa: CASSNTGLQGAEQFF; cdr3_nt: TGCGCCAGCAGCAACACGGGTCTTCAGGGGGCTGAGCAGTTCTTC
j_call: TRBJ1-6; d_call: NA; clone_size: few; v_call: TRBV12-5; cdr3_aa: CASGLSLREDRPNSPLHF; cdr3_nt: TGTGCTAGTGGTTTGTCCCTTAGGGAGGACAGACCTAATTCACCCCTCCACTTT
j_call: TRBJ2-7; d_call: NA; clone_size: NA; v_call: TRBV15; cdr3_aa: CATSRDIGYEQYF; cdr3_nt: TGTGCCACCAGCAGAGATATTGGCTACGAGCAGTACTTC
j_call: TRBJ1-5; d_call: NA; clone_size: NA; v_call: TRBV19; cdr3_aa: CASSMWTEINQPQHF; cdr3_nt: TGTGCCAGTAGTATGTGGACAGAGATCAATCAGCCCCAGCATTTT
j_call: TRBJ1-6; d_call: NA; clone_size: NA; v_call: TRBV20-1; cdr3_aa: CSASRRLGSYNSPLHF; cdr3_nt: TGCAGTGCTAGTAGGCGGTTGGGATCCTATAATTCACCCCTCCACTTT
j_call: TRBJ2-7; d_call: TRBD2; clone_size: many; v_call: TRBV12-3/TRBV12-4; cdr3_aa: CASSEGLAGPYEQYF; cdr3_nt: TGTGCCAGCAGCGAAGGACTAGCGGGACCCTACGAGCAGTACTTC
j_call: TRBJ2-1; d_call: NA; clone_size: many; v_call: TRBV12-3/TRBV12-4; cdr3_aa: CASSLPEGPSYNEQFF; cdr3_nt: TGTGCCAGCAGCCTCCCCGAGGGGCCATCCTACAATGAGCAGTTCTTC
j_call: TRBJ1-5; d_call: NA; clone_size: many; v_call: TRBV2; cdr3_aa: CASSATGSQPQHF; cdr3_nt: TGTGCCAGCAGTGCCACAGGGAGTCAGCCCCAGCATTTT
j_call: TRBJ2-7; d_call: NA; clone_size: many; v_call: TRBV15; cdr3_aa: CATSRLPLQGGVSYEQYF; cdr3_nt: TGTGCCACCAGCAGGCTACCTTTACAGGGTGGGGTCTCCTACGAGCAGTACTTC